What follows are 10 T cell receptor beta chains derived from one specimen sequenced in a study of T cells in localized non-small cell lung cancer (dated by TCRdb to between 2020 and 2021). Libraries came from the immunoSEQ multiplex PCR assay. TCRdb obtained this table from immuneACCESS and retained in-frame rearrangements with V and J assigned. These tables miss some clones; where compared with another copy, unresolved V genes account for less than half of the shortfall, and the remainder is unexplained. The sample yields about 52,000 clones; around 84% were counted once. Of the sample, roughly a sixth is held by the ten largest clones. Sample: PBMCs, taken before any cancer treatment. The receptors stem from a female donor with stage II lung adenocarcinoma.

This clone was seen a handful of times. The chain uses TRBV2 and TRBJ2-3; TRBD2 is a possible D gene (5 bases). V was clipped by 2 bases and J by 2 bases, with 17 bases between them. This CDR3 contains 17 residues. The germline V gene encodes CDR1 SNHLY and CDR2 FYNNEI. CDR3 in amino acids: CASSESARVLDTDTQYF. The CDR3 coding sequence is TGTGCCAGCAGTGAATCGGCGCGGGTCTTGGACACAGATACGCAGTATTTT.

This clone was seen a handful of times. The rearrangement links TRBV19 to TRBJ1-1, with D unclear. The germline V gene encodes CDR1 LNHDA and CDR2 SQIVND (reference sequence). This CDR3 region has 13 residues. V was trimmed by 4 bases and J by 3 bases, leaving 9 bases between them. The CDR3 protein is CASSNNGDTEAFF. As DNA, the CDR3 is TGTGCCAGTAGTAACAACGGGGACACTGAAGCTTTCTTT.

The CDR3 region is CAWSVNRDTEAFF. The CDR3 DNA reads as TGTGCCTGGAGTGTAAACAGGGACACTGAAGCTTTCTTT. This chain uses TRBV30 with TRBJ1-1; perhaps TRBD1 as D (6 bases). Trimming removed 0 bases from V and 3 bases from J, with 8 bases in between. The CDR3 has 13 residues. CDR1 is GTSNPN and CDR2 is SVGIG in the germline V gene (reference sequence).

The V and J genes are TRBV7-9 and TRBJ1-1, with a tentative D call TRBD1 (6 bases). The CDR3 runs 13 residues. Germline V gene lookup returns CDR1 SEHNR and CDR2 FQNEAQ (reference sequence). Trimming stripped 2 bases from V and 4 bases from J, with 8 bases between. The DNA of the CDR3 is TGTGCCAGCAGCTTACAGGGGCGCACTGAAGCTTTCTTT. This gives the protein CASSLQGRTEAFF.

This clone has only one observation. The chain is built from TRBV7-9 and TRBJ2-7; D is possibly TRBD1 or TRBD2 (5 bases each). Deletions cut 5 bases from V and 0 bases from J, with 11 bases between. Germline loops: CDR1 SEHNR, CDR2 FQNEAQ (reference sequence). The CDR3 sequence is 14 residues long. CDR3 sequence: CASSGTFSSYEQYF. Here the CDR3 DNA reads TGTGCCAGCAGCGGGACGTTTAGCTCCTACGAGCAGTACTTC.

CDR3: CASSPVERGNSNYNEQFF. As DNA, the CDR3 is TGTGCCAGCTCCCCCGTCGAGCGGGGGAATAGTAACTACAATGAGCAGTTCTTC. V usage is TRBV18 and J usage is TRBJ2-1; TRBD2 matches 8 bases. Trimming took 6 bases from V and 3 from J; bases not matched to a gene: 16. The CDR3 sequence is 18 residues long. Germline assignment: CDR1 KGHSH and CDR2 LQKENI.

J is TRBJ1-1 and V is TRBV30, with 8 bases lining up with TRBD1. The CDR3 is 11 residues long. Germline CDR1 reads GTSNPN; CDR2 reads SVGIG (reference sequence). V lost 2 bases and J lost 11; bases outside the gene matches: 4. The CDR3 bases are TGTGCCTGGAGTTTACAGGGGGATGCTTTCTTT. This translates into CAWSLQGDAFF.

The rearrangement uses TRBV6-4 and TRBJ1-2; TRBD1 agrees at 7 bases. This CDR3 comprises 12 residues. From germline, CDR1 is MRHNA and CDR2 SNTAGT. After removal of 3 bases from V and 8 bases from J, the junction contained 3 bases not matched to a gene. The CDR3 coding sequence is TGTGCCAGCAGTGATGGGGGACAGGGCTACACCTTC. It specifies CASSDGGQGYTF.

This chain joins TRBV19 and TRBJ2-7; maybe TRBD2 (5 bases). CDR1 is LNHDA, CDR2 SQIVND, per germline (reference sequence). This CDR3 is built from 15 residues. V was pared by 1 base and J by 3 bases, with 13 bases between. The CDR3 bases are TGTGCCAGTAGTATAGTATTGGACGGAGGCTACGAGCAGTACTTC. Its translation is CASSIVLDGGYEQYF.

This chain connects TRBV6-1 to TRBJ2-1, with TRBD1 identical over 11 bases. V lost 6 bases, J lost 9 bases, and 7 bases stayed unmatched. The V gene's germline CDR1 is MNHNS and CDR2 SASEGT. The CDR3 has 14 residues. The CDR3 sequence is CASSEDRGRVEQFF. The CDR3, as DNA: TGTGCCAGCAGCGAGGACAGGGGGCGGGTTGAGCAGTTCTTC.